The 4 T cell receptor beta chains reported below all come from one sample, sequenced in a study of T cell clonotyping in hematopoietic cell transplantation. Time point described: recipient sample about 28 days before transplant, after cytoreduction. Assay: immunoSEQ multiplex PCR; the TCRdb copy retains only in-frame clones and omits some. The sample holds roughly 20,000 clones, around 90% seen once. Sample: peripheral blood mononuclear cells, taken before stem cell transplant. All receptors derive from a man aged 18 to 30 with biphenotypic leukemia. Some clones in this sample may be carry-over from other donors' samples.

This chain uses TRBV5-6 with TRBJ1-5; the match to TRBD1 covers 7 bases. With V trimmed by 3 bases and J by 3 bases, 3 bases remained unmatched. The germline gives CDR1 SGHDT, CDR2 YYEEEE. This CDR3 is built from 14 residues. CDR3 in DNA: TGTGCCAGCAGCTATGGGACAGTCAATCAGCCCCAGCATTTT. Its protein is CASSYGTVNQPQHF.

V usage is TRBV30 and J usage is TRBJ1-5, with D hard to call. The V end was cut by 0 bases, the J end by 2 bases, with 11 bases between. Germline CDR1 reads GTSNPN; CDR2 reads SVGIG (reference sequence). This CDR3 is 15 amino acids long. For the CDR3, the DNA is TGTGCCTGGAGTGTATGGGGTATGCGCAATCAGCCCCAGCATTTT. Translation gives CAWSVWGMRNQPQHF.

The chain joins TRBV29-1 to TRBJ1-2; D gene unclear. This CDR3 spans 13 amino acids. The V end lost 7 bases, the J end lost 5 bases, and 17 bases lay between the germline ends. Per germline, CDR1 SQVTM and CDR2 ANQGSEA. CDR3 protein: CSAPGLVGYGYTF. The CDR3 nucleotides are TGCAGCGCCCCGGGCCTCGTGGGATATGGCTACACCTTC. Filled out from reference TRBV29-1 and TRBJ1-2, the complete variable domain reads SAVISQKPSRDICQRGTSLTIQCQVDSQVTMMFWYRQQPGQSLTLIATANQGSEATYESGFVIDKFPISRPNLTFSTLTVSNMSPEDSSIYLCSAPGLVGYGYTFGSGTRLTVV.

The chain couples TRBV5-6 to TRBJ1-2; D uncertain. CDR1 is SGHDT and CDR2 is YYEEEE in the germline V gene. CDR3 length: 12 residues. With 2 bases removed from V and 6 bases from J, the gap between germline ends came to 8 bases. CDR3 in DNA: TGTGCCAGCAGCTTATCGGGGAATGGCTACACCTTC. This sequence encodes CASSLSGNGYTF.